Sequencing of this T cell receptor (beta chain) was carried out in a study of shared clonotypes between healthy human individuals. General study points: Rarefaction exposed incomplete sorted-subset sequencing despite large depth.

On this clone itself: Its specificity is not known. The same CDR3 is also encoded by other DNA sequences in this sample.

Memory CD4+ cells were the fraction left after CD45RA+ naive selection. Trimming pared 1 base from V and 0 bases from J, leaving 7 bases between. Germline CDR1 reads MNHNS; CDR2 reads SASEGT. The CDR3 loop spans 14 amino acids. Execution of the assay was at deep level. Replicate sorted-subset PCRs were loaded with around 210 ng DNA, 29,000 or so T cell genomes. TCRdb keeps only in-frame clones here, not all; method: immunoSEQ multiplex PCR. The table includes around 2,000,000 clones, 95% detected once. V gene TRBV6-1 combines with J gene TRBJ2-7; no reliable D call. Sample: naive CD4+ T cells sorted from blood. Specified subset: CD45RA+ positively selected. The receptor's source is a man between 18 and 29 years old in good health. CDR3 coding DNA: TGTGCCAGCAGTGAAGGGACGGGCTCCTACGAGCAGTACTTC. Amino acid sequence: CASSEGTGSYEQYF.